These 24 T cell receptor beta chains were all obtained from the same sample, sequenced in a study of cytomegalovirus exposure and HLA in healthy donors. PCR was performed using 60 Vbeta and 13 Jbeta primers. Profiled with immunoSEQ multiplex PCR; TCRdb holds only in-frame clones, not every one. The sample lists some 180,000 clones; 65% to 90% were seen once. The specimen was PBMCs. Source of these receptors: a girl aged 2 to 9 in good health and CMV-seropositive.

The rearrangement links TRBV9 to TRBJ2-1; D is ambiguous. The CDR3 is made up of 11 amino acids. The germline V gene encodes CDR1 SGDLS and CDR2 YYNGEE. The V gene lost 3 bases and the J gene lost 8 bases, with 6 bases spanning the gap. DNA of the CDR3: TGTGCCAGCAGCGCAGAGGATGAGCAGTTCTTC. The encoded protein is CASSAEDEQFF.

V and J are TRBV2 and TRBJ2-7; no clear D. From germline, CDR1 is SNHLY and CDR2 FYNNEI. Trimming stripped 7 bases from V and 0 bases from J, with 16 bases between. The CDR3 has 15 amino acids. CDR3: CASKLSETPSYEQYF. The CDR3 region has the DNA TGTGCCAGCAAGTTGTCGGAGACCCCCTCCTACGAGCAGTACTTC.

The rearrangement uses TRBV7-9 and TRBJ2-1, with 7 bases aligning to TRBD2. CDR1 and CDR2 from the germline V gene are SEHNR and FQNEAQ (reference sequence). This CDR3 contains 14 residues. V lost 5 bases and J lost 7; bases outside the gene matches: 8. CDR3 nucleotide sequence: TGTGCCAGCAGCGTGGGGGAGGGACCGAATGAGCAGTTCTTC. Protein product: CASSVGEGPNEQFF.

J is TRBJ1-1 and V is TRBV28; perhaps TRBD1 as D (6 bases). Germline V gives CDR1 MDHEN, CDR2 SYDVKM. The V end was cut by 7 bases, the J end by 1 base, with 13 bases between. The CDR3 sequence is 14 residues long. CDR3 loop: CASMGAGRNTEAFF. The CDR3 DNA sequence: TGTGCCAGCATGGGGGCCGGCAGGAACACTGAAGCTTTCTTT.

V and J are TRBV9 and TRBJ2-3; maybe TRBD2 (5 bases). The CDR3 consists of 15 residues. Trimming stripped 0 bases from V and 1 base from J, with 9 bases between. Germline V gene data show CDR1 as SGDLS and CDR2 as YYNGEE. The CDR3 protein is CASSVAGSRTDTQYF. The CDR3 region has the DNA TGTGCCAGCAGCGTAGCGGGGTCCCGCACAGATACGCAGTATTTT.

The chain is built from TRBV28 and TRBJ1-5; D remains ambiguous. Germline-derived CDR1 and CDR2 are MDHEN and SYDVKM. The CDR3 loop spans 12 amino acids. The V and J ends lost 8 bases and 7 bases respectively, with 12 bases between them. The CDR3: CASHVSTQPQHF. The CDR3 DNA follows: TGTGCCAGCCATGTCTCTACCCAGCCCCAGCATTTT.

V and J are TRBV6-1 and TRBJ1-1; 8 bases fit TRBD1. The CDR3 loop spans 11 amino acids. CDR1 and CDR2 (germline): MNHNS, SASEGT. Unmatched junction bases numbered 5, after V lost 6 bases and J lost 11 bases. The CDR3 DNA reads as TGTGCCAGCAGCGGACAGGGTGGCGCTTTCTTT. Its translation: CASSGQGGAFF.

The J gene is TRBJ2-7, the V gene TRBV9; TRBD2 is a possible D gene (6 bases). Germline V CDR1 and CDR2: SGDLS, YYNGEE. This CDR3 region has 14 residues. V lost 4 bases, J lost 3 bases, and 14 bases lay in between. CDR3 DNA sequence: TGTGCCAGCAGCCAACTAAGTAGCGGCTACGAGCAGTACTTC. Translation gives CASSQLSSGYEQYF.

The table lists this clone with a count of one. The V gene is TRBV5-1, the J gene TRBJ2-1; no reliable D call. The length of the CDR3 is 14 residues. Germline V CDR1 and CDR2: SGHRS, YFSETQ. Trimming removed 4 bases at V and 6 bases at J, with 14 bases between. CDR3 region: CASSQDILVNEQFF. CDR3 coding DNA: TGCGCCAGCAGCCAGGATATTTTAGTCAATGAGCAGTTCTTC. Looking up the rest from reference TRBV5-1 and TRBJ2-1 gives the full variable domain: KAGVTQTPRYLIKTRGQQVTLSCSPISGHRSVSWYQQTPGQGLQFLFEYFSETQRNKGNFPGRFSGRQFSNSRSEMNVSTLELGDSALYLCASSQDILVNEQFFGPGTRLTVL.

This clone has more than one count but fewer than ten. The chain carries TRBV30 and TRBJ1-5; perhaps TRBD1 as D (6 bases). Trimming removed 5 bases from V and 4 bases from J, with 15 bases in between. Germline V gene sequence: CDR1 GTSNPN, CDR2 SVGIG (reference sequence). This CDR3 is 14 amino acids long. The chain's CDR3 is CAWGGEGENQPQHF. The CDR3 DNA sequence: TGTGCCTGGGGGGGGGAGGGGGAAAATCAGCCCCAGCATTTT.

This clone was seen just once. The CDR3 DNA is TGTGCCAGCAGCGAGAAAAGGGGCGGGACTCAATTTCCCGGGGAGCTGTTTTTT. Translated, it gives CASSEKRGGTQFPGELFF. The rearrangement joins TRBV7-8 to TRBJ2-2, with D possibly TRBD2 on 6 matching bases. V was shortened by 5 bases and J by 6 bases, with 25 bases between the two germline ends. The germline V gene has CDR1 SGHVS and CDR2 FQNEAQ. The CDR3 has 18 residues.

This chain uses TRBV14 with TRBJ2-1, with D possibly TRBD2 on 5 matching bases. The CDR3 contains 14 residues. Germline assignment: CDR1 SGHDN and CDR2 FVKESK. V was clipped by 1 base and J by 9 bases, with 13 bases between them. The CDR3 DNA is TGTGCCAGCAGCCAAGTTCGAGGGCAATTTGAGCAGTTCTTC. The encoded protein is CASSQVRGQFEQFF.

The sample holds one count of this clone. The J gene is TRBJ1-4, the V gene TRBV25-1, with D uncertain. The CDR3 covers 16 residues. Germline V lookup: CDR1 MGHDK, CDR2 SYGVNS. V lost 5 bases and J 4 bases, leaving 17 bases between the germline ends. The CDR3 loop is CASSQIDGRNNEKLFF. The CDR3 DNA reads TGTGCCAGCAGTCAAATAGACGGCAGGAATAATGAAAAACTGTTTTTT.

The genes are TRBV9 and TRBJ1-1; 11 nucleotides align to TRBD1. The germline CDR1 and CDR2 sequences are SGDLS and YYNGEE. V shed 3 bases, J shed 14 bases, and the junction held 9 bases outside the gene matches. The CDR3 totals 13 residues. CDR3 sequence reads: CASSGGTGGSRFF. The CDR3 nucleotides read TGTGCCAGCAGCGGAGGGACAGGGGGATCGAGGTTCTTT.

This chain connects TRBV6-5 to TRBJ2-3; D possibly corresponds to TRBD2 (6 bases). This CDR3 spans 15 amino acids. In germline, CDR1 is MNHEY, CDR2 SVGAGI. V was cut by 2 bases and J by 1 base, with 10 bases left in between. The DNA of the CDR3 is TGTGCCAGCAGTTACGAGCGGGTGGGCACAGATACGCAGTATTTT. It encodes CASSYERVGTDTQYF.

This chain joins TRBV7-6 and TRBJ2-3; D unclear. The CDR3 runs to 12 residues. The V end lost 5 bases, the J end lost 8 bases, and 11 bases lay between the germline ends. Germline lookup yields CDR1 SGHVS and CDR2 FNYEAQ. CDR3 DNA: TGTGCCAGCAGCCCCGGGTTGGCTACGCAGTATTTT. Protein product: CASSPGLATQYF.

The rearrangement links TRBV6-6 to TRBJ2-5; 7 bases are a match to TRBD1. The J call is in doubt because the DNA end fits TRBJ2-7 better. The CDR3 length is 14 residues. Germline loops: CDR1 MNHNY, CDR2 SVGAGI (reference sequence). For the CDR3, the DNA is TGTGCCAGCAGTTACCGGGACAGCCCCTACGAGCAGTACTTC. It encodes CASSYRDSPYEQYF.

This clone was picked up one time. The chain combines TRBV5-1 with TRBJ2-2; D may be TRBD1 (6 bases). This CDR3 has 15 residues. V lost 4 bases and J 1 base, leaving 11 bases between the germline ends. CDR1 is SGHRS and CDR2 is YFSETQ in the germline V gene. In DNA, the CDR3 is TGCGCCAGCAGCCCGCCGGGACAGAACACCGGGGAGCTGTTTTTT. Translation: CASSPPGQNTGELFF.

The genes are TRBV29-1 and TRBJ1-3; no clear D. The germline V gene has CDR1 SQVTM and CDR2 ANQGSEA. Trimming took off 3 bases at V and 1 base at J, with 7 bases between the two ends. The CDR3 consists of 13 residues. The CDR3 nucleotides read TGCAGCGTTGATACGGGATCTGGAAACACCATATATTTT. It yields the protein CSVDTGSGNTIYF.

This chain joins TRBV6-1 and TRBJ2-3, with 8 bases aligning to TRBD1. Germline CDR1 reads MNHNS; CDR2 reads SASEGT. V trimming: 6 bases; J trimming: 9 bases; junction bases outside the gene matches: 8. The CDR3 totals 13 residues. CDR3 residues: CASRPDRVGTQYF. The CDR3, as DNA: TGTGCCAGCAGGCCGGACAGGGTGGGGACGCAGTATTTT.

The V call is TRBV15, the J call TRBJ2-7, with TRBD1 identical over 8 bases. The V segment lost 0 bases and the J segment 4 bases; nucleotides outside the gene matches: 5. The CDR3 contains 15 residues. Germline V lookup: CDR1 LNHNV, CDR2 YYDKDF (reference sequence). The DNA for the CDR3 is TGTGCCACCAGCAGAGATGACAGGGGATGGTACGAGCAGTACTTC. It translates to CATSRDDRGWYEQYF.

The J gene is TRBJ2-5, the V gene TRBV19, with D maybe TRBD1 (5 bases). This CDR3 is 14 amino acids long. From germline, CDR1 is LNHDA and CDR2 SQIVND (reference sequence). The V gene lost 3 bases and the J gene lost 1 base, with 9 bases spanning the gap. CDR3 sequence: CASSIRQSQETQYF. CDR3 nucleotide sequence: TGTGCCAGTAGTATTAGACAGAGCCAAGAGACCCAGTACTTC.

As to this clone: At one boundary the junction diverges from the germline segment, which might be a read error. This chain joins TRBV7-7 and TRBJ2-1, with 11 bases aligning to TRBD2. The CDR3 is 14 amino acids. CDR1 is SSHAT, CDR2 FNYEAQ, per germline (reference sequence). The CDR3 loop is CASSLAGGPHEQFF. CDR3 DNA: TGTGCTAGCAGCTTAGCGGGAGGGCCTCATGAGCAGTTCTTC.

The chain couples TRBV28 to TRBJ2-7, with TRBD1 identical over 8 bases. There are 15 residues in the CDR3. Trimming removed 6 bases from V and 6 bases from J; junction bases left unmatched: 13. Germline values: CDR1 MDHEN, CDR2 SYDVKM. The DNA for the CDR3 is TGTGCCAGCAGAGAAAGGACAGGGAGGTTCTCCGAGCAGTACTTC. Its translation is CASRERTGRFSEQYF.